The clone carrying this TCR beta chain turned up a few times. This entry belongs to a study of T-cell reconstitution after alpha-beta-depleted transplantation in children. Trimming left V 8 bases short and J 0 bases short, with 12 bases between. Looked up from germline, CDR1 is MNHEY and CDR2 is SMNVEV (reference sequence). The CDR3 extends over 14 amino acids. The TCRbeta library was prepared with unique molecular identifiers. Via MiXCR, TCRdb re-called the PCR reads, giving one row per CDR3 protein. The table records around 800,000 distinct CDR3 sequences, around 17% of them present only once. The V gene is TRBV27, the J gene TRBJ2-3; TRBD1 might be the D (6 bases). This TCR was sampled from a male patient between 10 and 17 years old who had a stem cell transplant for acute lymphoblastic leukemia, so the T cells may come from the graft donor. This sample comprised PBMCs, mostly from graft donor cells, obtained 360 days after TCRalphabeta/CD19-depleted stem cell transplant. For the CDR3, the DNA is TGTGCCAGCTCTACAGGGTCTAGCACAGATACGCAGTATTTT. Amino acid sequence: CASSTGSSTDTQYF.